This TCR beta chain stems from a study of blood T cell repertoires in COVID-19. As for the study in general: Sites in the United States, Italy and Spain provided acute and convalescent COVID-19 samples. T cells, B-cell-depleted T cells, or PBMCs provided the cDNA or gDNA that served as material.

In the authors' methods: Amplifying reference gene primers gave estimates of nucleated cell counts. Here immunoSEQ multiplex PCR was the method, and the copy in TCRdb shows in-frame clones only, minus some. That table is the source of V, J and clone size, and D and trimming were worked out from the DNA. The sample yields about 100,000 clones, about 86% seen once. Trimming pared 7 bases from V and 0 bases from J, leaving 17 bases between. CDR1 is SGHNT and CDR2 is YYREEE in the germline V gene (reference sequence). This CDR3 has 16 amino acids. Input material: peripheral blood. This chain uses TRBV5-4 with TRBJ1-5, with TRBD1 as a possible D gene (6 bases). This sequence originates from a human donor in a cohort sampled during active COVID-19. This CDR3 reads CASLGGGHSSNQPQHF. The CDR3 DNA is TGTGCCAGCCTAGGGGGGGGACACAGTAGCAATCAGCCCCAGCATTTT.